The 6 T cell receptor beta chains presented below share a single source sample, sequenced in a study of T cell responses to AZD1222 COVID-19 vaccine. TCRdb's copy holds only in-frame clones and misses some; the assay was immunoSEQ multiplex PCR. The table records 82,000 or so clones, 90% to 95% of them present only once. Source: peripheral blood, taken on day 0 of AZD1222 vaccination. These receptors were collected from an adult in good health.

The V gene is TRBV2, the J gene TRBJ2-7; 10 bases are shared with TRBD1. V gave up 5 bases and J gave up 7 bases; unmatched junction bases: 11. Germline values: CDR1 SNHLY, CDR2 FYNNEI. CDR3 size: 15 residues. The CDR3 coding sequence is TGTGCCAGCAGTACAACCAACCGGGACAGGGGTGAGCAGTACTTC. This translates into CASSTTNRDRGEQYF. The full variable domain, with the rest looked up from reference TRBV2 and TRBJ2-7, is EPEVTQTPSHQVTQMGQEVILRCVPISNHLYFYWYRQILGQKVEFLVSFYNNEISEKSEIFDDQFSVERPDGSNFTLKIRSTKLEDSAMYFCASSTTNRDRGEQYFGPGTRLTVT.

This rearrangement joins TRBV11-1 to TRBJ2-5; D might be TRBD1 or TRBD2, each matching 5 bases. Germline values: CDR1 SGHAT, CDR2 FQDESV (reference sequence). CDR3 length: 14 amino acids. V lost 4 bases and J 1 base, leaving 10 bases between the germline ends. DNA of the CDR3: TGTGCCAGCAGCTCGGGACGGTTCCAAGAGACCCAGTACTTC. Residues: CASSSGRFQETQYF. The entire variable domain, with the rest obtained from reference TRBV11-1 and TRBJ2-5, is as follows: EAEVAQSPRYKITEKSQAVAFWCDPISGHATLYWYRQILGQGPELLVQFQDESVVDDSQLPKDRFSAERLKGVDSTLKIQPAELGDSAMYLCASSSGRFQETQYFGPGTRLLVL.

The genes are TRBV6-5 and TRBJ1-1; 8 bases match TRBD1. The CDR3 is 15 residues long. The V segment lost 4 bases and the J segment 4 bases; nucleotides outside the gene matches: 8. Looked up from germline, CDR1 is MNHEY and CDR2 is SVGAGI. The CDR3 here is CASSSSSQGGTEAFF. DNA of the CDR3: TGTGCCAGCAGTTCCTCCTCACAGGGGGGCACTGAAGCTTTCTTT.

The J gene is TRBJ2-7, the V gene TRBV11-2; D is perhaps TRBD1 (7 bases). Between the trimmed V and J ends, which lost 1 base and 1 base, there was a span of 14 bases. Germline CDR1 and CDR2: SGHAT and FQNNGV. This CDR3 has 16 residues. CDR3 protein: CASSLGGTVSSYEQYF. For the CDR3, the DNA is TGTGCCAGCAGCTTAGGCGGGACAGTTTCTTCCTACGAGCAGTACTTC.

The rearrangement links TRBV11-2 to TRBJ2-7; 11 nucleotides agree with TRBD2. CDR1 SGHAT and CDR2 FQNNGV come from the germline V gene. This CDR3 is built from 17 residues. V was clipped by 2 bases and J by 3 bases; unmatched bases: 9. The CDR3 is CASSLNPMTSGDYEQYF. The CDR3 DNA reads as TGTGCCAGCAGCTTAAACCCTATGACTAGCGGGGACTACGAGCAGTACTTC.

The V call is TRBV6-1, the J call TRBJ2-2; D is unclear. This CDR3 has 14 residues. Trimming took off 0 bases at V and 4 bases at J, with 6 bases between the two ends. Germline loops: CDR1 MNHNS, CDR2 SASEGT. The CDR3 sequence: CASSEAFTTGELFF. CDR3 bases: TGTGCCAGCAGTGAAGCGTTCACCACCGGGGAGCTGTTTTTT.